This TCR beta chain was found in a study of cytomegalovirus exposure and HLA in healthy donors. Per germline, CDR1 LNHNV and CDR2 YYDKDF (reference sequence). After removal of 0 bases from V and 4 bases from J, the junction contained 0 bases not matched to a gene. This CDR3 contains 14 residues. The study, taken as a whole, reports: A later examination showed that TCR association rates differed by HLA locus, with DRB1 most and HLA-C fewest. Upon later analysis, HLA-associated TCR beta chains proved more clonally expanded than other, equally common chains. In a later analysis, a missense DCLRE1C variant was linked to TCR beta V- and J-gene trimming.

As regards this clone: The antigen remains unidentified.

The PCR ran on 60 Vbeta and 13 Jbeta primers. TCRdb's table, derived via immunoSEQ multiplex PCR, lists solely in-frame clones and lacks some. The table lists about 180,000 clones, more than 60% of them singletons. Sequenced material: PBMCs. The TCR originated in a human donor in good health. V gene TRBV15 combines with J gene TRBJ2-3; 8 nucleotides line up with TRBD1. The CDR3 sequence: CATSRDRGPDTQYF. CDR3 nucleotides: TGTGCCACCAGCAGAGACAGGGGGCCAGATACGCAGTATTTT.